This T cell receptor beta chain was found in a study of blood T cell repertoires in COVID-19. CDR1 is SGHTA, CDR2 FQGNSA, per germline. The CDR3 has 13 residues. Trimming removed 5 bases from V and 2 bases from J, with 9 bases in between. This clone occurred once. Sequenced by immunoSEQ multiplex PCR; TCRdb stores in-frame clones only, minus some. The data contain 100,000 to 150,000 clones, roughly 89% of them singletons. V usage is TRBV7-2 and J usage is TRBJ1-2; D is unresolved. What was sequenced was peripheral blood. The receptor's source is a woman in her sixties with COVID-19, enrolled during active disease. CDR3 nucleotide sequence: TGTGCCAGCAGCGCCCGGGAAAACTATGGCTACACCTTC. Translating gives CASSARENYGYTF.